These 16 T cell receptor beta chains were sequenced from one sample in a study of Ad26.COV2.S vaccination and SARS-CoV-2 variants. Produced via immunoSEQ multiplex PCR; TCRdb's table is partial and in-frame only. The sample lists some 350,000 clones, 92% seen once, with about 3.9% in the top ten. The sample in question was peripheral blood, obtained after recovery from COVID-19. The receptor set was obtained from a human donor who had recovered from COVID-19.

This chain links TRBV3-1 (or the pseudogene TRBV3-2) with TRBJ2-6; no clear D. V lost 0 bases and J 2 bases, leaving 8 bases between the germline ends. This CDR3 comprises 16 residues. Germline CDR1 and CDR2: LGHDT and YNNKEL (reference sequence). The CDR3 DNA follows: TGTGCCAGCAGCCAAGATTGGTCCCCTGGGGCCAACGTCCTGACTTTC. Translating gives CASSQDWSPGANVLTF.

The chain couples TRBV24-1 to TRBJ2-7; TRBD2 aligns across 11 bases. Germline loops: CDR1 KGHDR, CDR2 SFDVKD. The V gene end was trimmed by 0 bases and the J gene end by 3 bases; junction bases not matched to a gene: 15. CDR3 length: 20 amino acids. The CDR3: CATSDLRPPSGGPRNYEQYF. DNA of the CDR3: TGTGCCACCAGTGATTTGAGGCCTCCTAGCGGGGGGCCAAGGAACTACGAGCAGTACTTC.

This clone was found once. The genes are TRBV5-1 and TRBJ2-7; a possible D gene is TRBD2 (5 bases). The CDR3 length is 12 residues. Germline V gives CDR1 SGHRS, CDR2 YFSETQ. V lost 3 bases to trimming and J lost 7 bases, with 11 bases between them. CDR3 in DNA: TGCGCCAGCAGCTCCGGGGTAGGGGAGCAGTACTTC. This sequence encodes CASSSGVGEQYF.

The chain's CDR3 is CASKLGRQTTNEGFNYGYTF. DNA of the CDR3: TGTGCCAGCAAGCTCGGTAGACAGACAACAAACGAGGGATTTAACTATGGCTACACCTTC. The J gene is TRBJ1-2, the V gene TRBV5-5; tentatively, D is TRBD1 (5 bases). The V gene lost 6 bases and the J gene lost 1 base, with 31 bases spanning the gap. This CDR3 spans 20 amino acids. Per germline, CDR1 SGHKS and CDR2 YYEKEE (reference sequence).

V and J are TRBV7-2 and TRBJ1-2, with a tentative D call TRBD1 (6 bases). Germline V lookup: CDR1 SGHTA, CDR2 FQGNSA. This CDR3 has 14 amino acids. Trimming removed 5 bases from V and 8 bases from J, with 18 bases in between. The CDR3 nucleotides are TGTGCCAGCAGCAGCTCAGGGGTTGTTAGGGGCTACACCTTC. This codes for CASSSSGVVRGYTF.

CDR3 DNA sequence: TGCGCCAGCAGCCAAGATTCTAAGGGGGGCAACACCGGGGAGCTGTTTTTT. Translating it yields CASSQDSKGGNTGELFF. The gene calls are TRBV4-3 and TRBJ2-2, with D perhaps assigned TRBD1 or TRBD2 (6 bases each). V shed 0 bases and J shed 2 bases, with 13 bases lying between them. Germline-derived CDR1 and CDR2 are LGHNA and YSLEER. CDR3 length equals 17 residues.

This sequence joins TRBV7-3 and TRBJ2-1; D is perhaps TRBD2 (5 bases). This CDR3 has 15 amino acids. Per the germline V gene, CDR1 is SGHTA and CDR2 is FQGTGA. The V end lost 5 bases, the J end lost 7 bases, and 18 bases lay between the germline ends. The chain's CDR3 is CASSRNLGAGNEQFF. The CDR3 DNA is TGTGCCAGCAGCCGGAACTTAGGTGCGGGTAATGAGCAGTTCTTC.

This sequence joins TRBV19 and TRBJ2-1, with D perhaps matching TRBD1 (6 bases). Germline assignment: CDR1 LNHDA and CDR2 SQIVND (reference sequence). This CDR3 is built from 16 residues. V was pared by 4 bases and J by 4 bases, with 17 bases between. The CDR3 sequence is CASSKGATRGYNEQFF. The DNA of the CDR3 is TGTGCCAGTAGTAAGGGCGCCACCAGGGGTTACAATGAGCAGTTCTTC.

This clone was observed a few times. Other DNA sequences from this sample encode an identical CDR3 as well. This chain links TRBV9 with TRBJ2-7; no clear D gene. Per the germline V gene, CDR1 is SGDLS and CDR2 is YYNGEE. The CDR3 spans 13 residues. V was clipped by 0 bases and J by 0 bases, with 4 bases between them. In DNA, the CDR3 is TGTGCCAGCAGCGTAGGGAGCTCCTACGAGCAGTACTTC. Its translation is CASSVGSSYEQYF.

This rearrangement joins TRBV18 to TRBJ1-2, with TRBD1 as a possible D gene (5 bases). Trimming stripped 3 bases from V and 1 base from J, with 6 bases between. CDR3 length: 13 residues. Germline V lookup: CDR1 KGHSH, CDR2 LQKENI. The CDR3 here is CASSPTDNYGYTF. The DNA of the CDR3 is TGTGCCAGCTCACCGACAGATAACTATGGCTACACCTTC.

The chain is built from TRBV27 and TRBJ2-5; 7 nucleotides align to TRBD1. The CDR3 extends over 17 amino acids. Per germline, CDR1 MNHEY and CDR2 SMNVEV (reference sequence). V lost 4 bases and J lost 1; bases outside the gene matches: 12. As DNA, the CDR3 is TGTGCCAGCAGTTCCCCGACAGAGGGGGCGGTCCAAGAGACCCAGTACTTC. It codes for CASSSPTEGAVQETQYF.

This clone was detected only a few times. The rearrangement uses TRBV5-1 and TRBJ1-2; weak D call: TRBD1 (5 bases). The V gene's germline CDR1 is SGHRS and CDR2 YFSETQ. The CDR3 length is 14 residues. V lost 4 bases and J lost 6, with 16 bases in between. CDR3 DNA sequence: TGCGCCAGCAGCGTAGGACAATTGGTGAATGGCTACACCTTC. The encoded protein is CASSVGQLVNGYTF.

The CDR3 sequence is CASSPRQLMNTEAFF. The DNA for the CDR3 is TGTGCCAGCTCACCACGGCAGCTCATGAACACTGAAGCTTTCTTT. The chain combines TRBV18 with TRBJ1-1, with D unresolved. CDR1 and CDR2 from the germline V gene are KGHSH and LQKENI. Trimming removed 1 base at V and 0 bases at J, with 9 bases between. The length of the CDR3 is 15 residues.

The rearrangement links TRBV13 to TRBJ1-1; no clear D. Germline V gene sequence: CDR1 PRHDT, CDR2 FYEKMQ (reference sequence). V lost 0 bases and J 1 base, leaving 6 bases between the germline ends. This CDR3 has 14 amino acids. The CDR3 DNA is TGTGCCAGCAGCTTAGGATATGGGAACACTGAAGCTTTCTTT. This encodes CASSLGYGNTEAFF.

J is TRBJ1-5 and V is TRBV19; D is ambiguous. The CDR3 extends over 12 amino acids. Germline loops: CDR1 LNHDA, CDR2 SQIVND (reference sequence). Trimming removed 4 bases from V and 4 bases from J, with 5 bases in between. The CDR3 is CASSTKNQPQHF. For the CDR3, the DNA is TGTGCCAGTAGTACAAAAAATCAGCCCCAGCATTTT.

This clone was recorded only once. The chain combines TRBV5-6 with TRBJ1-2; 7 bases agree with TRBD1. This CDR3 spans 14 amino acids. The germline V gene encodes CDR1 SGHDT and CDR2 YYEEEE. The ends lost 4 bases at V and 3 bases at J; junction bases unmatched: 6. In nucleotides, the CDR3 is TGTGCCAGCAGCCCCGGGACAGAGGACTATGGCTACACCTTC. Its translation: CASSPGTEDYGYTF.